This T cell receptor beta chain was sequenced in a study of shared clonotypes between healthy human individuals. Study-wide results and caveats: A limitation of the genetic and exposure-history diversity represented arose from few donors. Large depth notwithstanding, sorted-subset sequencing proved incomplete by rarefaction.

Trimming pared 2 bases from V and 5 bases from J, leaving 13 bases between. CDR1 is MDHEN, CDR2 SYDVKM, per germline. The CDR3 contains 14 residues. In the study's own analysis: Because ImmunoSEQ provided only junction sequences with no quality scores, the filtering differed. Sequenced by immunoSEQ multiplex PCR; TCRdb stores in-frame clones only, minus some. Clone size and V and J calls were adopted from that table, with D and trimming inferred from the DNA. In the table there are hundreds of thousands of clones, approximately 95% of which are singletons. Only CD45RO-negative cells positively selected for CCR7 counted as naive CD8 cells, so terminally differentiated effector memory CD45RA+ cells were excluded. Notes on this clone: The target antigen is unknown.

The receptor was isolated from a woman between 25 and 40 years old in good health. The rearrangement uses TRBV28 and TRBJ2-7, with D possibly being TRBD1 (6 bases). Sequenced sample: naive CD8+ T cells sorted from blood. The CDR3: CASSLPWTVHEQYF. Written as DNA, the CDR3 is TGTGCCAGCAGTTTACCCTGGACAGTCCACGAGCAGTACTTC. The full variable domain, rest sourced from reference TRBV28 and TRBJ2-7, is DVKVTQSSRYLVKRTGEKVFLECVQDMDHENMFWYRQDPGLGLRLIYFSYDVKMKEKGDIPEGYSVSREKKERFSLILESASTNQTSMYLCASSLPWTVHEQYFGPGTRLTVT.